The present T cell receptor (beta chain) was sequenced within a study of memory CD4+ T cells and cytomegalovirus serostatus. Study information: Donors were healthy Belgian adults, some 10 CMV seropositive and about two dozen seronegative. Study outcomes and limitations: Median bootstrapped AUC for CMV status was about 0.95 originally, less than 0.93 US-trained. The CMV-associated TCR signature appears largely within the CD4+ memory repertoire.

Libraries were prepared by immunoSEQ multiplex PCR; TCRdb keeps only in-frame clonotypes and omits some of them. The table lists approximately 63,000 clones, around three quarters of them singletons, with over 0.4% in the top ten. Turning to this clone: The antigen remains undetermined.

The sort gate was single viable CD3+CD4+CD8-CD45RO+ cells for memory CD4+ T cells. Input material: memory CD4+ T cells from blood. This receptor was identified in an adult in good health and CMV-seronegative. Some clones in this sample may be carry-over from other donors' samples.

The CDR3 bases are TGTGCCAGCAGTCCCGGCTTGACCCCCACAGATACGCAGTATTTT. Its translation: CASSPGLTPTDTQYF. The rearrangement joins TRBV27 to TRBJ2-3; D gene uncertain. This CDR3 region has 15 residues. V lost 5 bases, J lost 2 bases, and 14 bases lay in between. Germline CDR1 and CDR2: MNHEY and SMNVEV (reference sequence).